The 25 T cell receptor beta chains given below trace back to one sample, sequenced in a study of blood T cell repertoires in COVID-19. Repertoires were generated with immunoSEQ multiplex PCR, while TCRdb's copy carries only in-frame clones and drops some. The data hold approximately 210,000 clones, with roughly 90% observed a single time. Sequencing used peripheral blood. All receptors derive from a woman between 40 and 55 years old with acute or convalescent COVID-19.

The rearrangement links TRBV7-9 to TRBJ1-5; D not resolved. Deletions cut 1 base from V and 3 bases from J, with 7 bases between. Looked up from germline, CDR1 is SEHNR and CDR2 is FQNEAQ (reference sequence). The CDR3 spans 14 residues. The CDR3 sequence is CASSLDSLNQPQHF. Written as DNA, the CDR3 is TGTGCCAGCAGCTTAGACAGCCTCAATCAGCCCCAGCATTTT.

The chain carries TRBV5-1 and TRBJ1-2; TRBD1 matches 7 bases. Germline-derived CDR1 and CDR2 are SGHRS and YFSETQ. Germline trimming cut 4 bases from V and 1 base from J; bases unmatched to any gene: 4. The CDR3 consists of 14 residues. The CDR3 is CASSDREINYGYTF. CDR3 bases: TGCGCCAGCAGCGACAGGGAGATTAACTATGGCTACACCTTC.

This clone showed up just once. CDR3 amino acids: CASSPRQGVSGNTIYF. CDR3 DNA sequence: TGTGCCAGCTCACCCCGACAGGGGGTCTCTGGAAACACCATATATTTT. The rearrangement links TRBV18 to TRBJ1-3; 9 bases map to TRBD1. The germline gives CDR1 KGHSH, CDR2 LQKENI. The CDR3 contains 16 residues. Germline trimming cut 3 bases from V and 0 bases from J; bases unmatched to any gene: 3.

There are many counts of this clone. CDR3 amino acids: CASSVGIGGSGNTIYF. CDR3 coding DNA: TGTGCCAGCAGCGTAGGGATCGGGGGATCTGGAAACACCATATATTTT. J is TRBJ1-3 and V is TRBV9; possible D gene TRBD1, 5 bases. Germline values: CDR1 SGDLS, CDR2 YYNGEE. The CDR3 runs to 16 residues. V was shortened by 0 bases and J by 1 base, with 11 bases between the two germline ends.

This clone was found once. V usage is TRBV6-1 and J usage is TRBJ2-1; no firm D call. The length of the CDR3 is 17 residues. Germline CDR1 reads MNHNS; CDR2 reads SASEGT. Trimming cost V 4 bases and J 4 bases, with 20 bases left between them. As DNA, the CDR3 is TGTGCCAGCAGTGTTCCGGCGCAAGACACCCCTTACAATGAGCAGTTCTTC. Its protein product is CASSVPAQDTPYNEQFF.

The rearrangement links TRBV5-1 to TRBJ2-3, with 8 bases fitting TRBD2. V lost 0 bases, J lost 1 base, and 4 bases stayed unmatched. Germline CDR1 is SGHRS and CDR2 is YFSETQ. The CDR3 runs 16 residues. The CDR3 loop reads CASSLVGGAGTDTQYF. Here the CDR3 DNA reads TGCGCCAGCAGCTTGGTCGGGGGGGCCGGCACAGATACGCAGTATTTT.

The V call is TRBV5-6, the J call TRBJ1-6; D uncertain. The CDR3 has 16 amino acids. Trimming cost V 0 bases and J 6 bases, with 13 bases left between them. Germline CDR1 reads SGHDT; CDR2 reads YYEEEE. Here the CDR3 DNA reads TGTGCCAGCAGCTTGGCCATAAGAGGGTCTAATTCACCCCTCCACTTT. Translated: CASSLAIRGSNSPLHF.

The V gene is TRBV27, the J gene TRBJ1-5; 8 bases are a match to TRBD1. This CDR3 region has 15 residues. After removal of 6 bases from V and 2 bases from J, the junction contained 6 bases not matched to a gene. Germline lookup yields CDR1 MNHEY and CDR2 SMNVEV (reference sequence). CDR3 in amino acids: CASSLDRGGNQPQHF. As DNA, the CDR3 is TGTGCCAGCAGCCTCGACAGGGGTGGCAATCAGCCCCAGCATTTT.

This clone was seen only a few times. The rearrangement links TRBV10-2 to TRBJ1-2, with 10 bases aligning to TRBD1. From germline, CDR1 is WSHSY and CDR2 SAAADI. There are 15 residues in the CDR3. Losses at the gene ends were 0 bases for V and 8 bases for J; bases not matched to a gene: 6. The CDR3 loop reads CASSESRQGARGYTF. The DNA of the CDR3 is TGCGCCAGCAGTGAGTCCCGACAGGGGGCGAGAGGCTACACCTTC.

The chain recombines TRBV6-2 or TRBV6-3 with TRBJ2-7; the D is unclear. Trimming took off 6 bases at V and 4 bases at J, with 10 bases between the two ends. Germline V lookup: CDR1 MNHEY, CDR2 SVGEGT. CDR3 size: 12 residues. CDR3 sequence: CASSPHGYEQYV. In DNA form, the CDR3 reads TGTGCCAGCAGCCCCCACGGTTACGAGCAGTACGTC.

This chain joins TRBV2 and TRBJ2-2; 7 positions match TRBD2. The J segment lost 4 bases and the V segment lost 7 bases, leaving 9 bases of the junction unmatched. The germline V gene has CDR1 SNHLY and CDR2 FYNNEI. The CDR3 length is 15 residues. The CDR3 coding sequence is TGTGCCAGCACCAAAAAGGGAGGGGCCACCGGGGAGCTGTTTTTT. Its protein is CASTKKGGATGELFF.

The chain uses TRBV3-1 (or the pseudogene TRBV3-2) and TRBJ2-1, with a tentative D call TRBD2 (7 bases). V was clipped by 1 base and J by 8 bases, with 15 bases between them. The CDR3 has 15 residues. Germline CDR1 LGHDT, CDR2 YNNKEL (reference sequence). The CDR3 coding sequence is TGTGCCAGCAGCCAAGCGGAGGGGGGGCATTATGAGCAGTTCTTC. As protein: CASSQAEGGHYEQFF.

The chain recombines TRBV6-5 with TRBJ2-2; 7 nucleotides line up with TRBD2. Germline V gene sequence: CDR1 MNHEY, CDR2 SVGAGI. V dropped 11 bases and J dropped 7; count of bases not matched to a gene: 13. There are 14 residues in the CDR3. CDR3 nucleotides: TGTGCCCTCTCCCTCGGCGGGGGTGACGGGGAGCTGTTTTTT. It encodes CALSLGGGDGELFF.

CDR3 sequence (DNA): TGTGCCAGCAGCTCACTACAGGGCACAGATACGCAGTATTTT. Encoded protein: CASSSLQGTDTQYF. V gene TRBV7-3 combines with J gene TRBJ2-3; weak D call: TRBD1 (5 bases). This CDR3 has 14 amino acids. V dropped 4 bases and J dropped 1 base, with 9 bases sitting between them. Germline values: CDR1 SGHTA, CDR2 FQGTGA.

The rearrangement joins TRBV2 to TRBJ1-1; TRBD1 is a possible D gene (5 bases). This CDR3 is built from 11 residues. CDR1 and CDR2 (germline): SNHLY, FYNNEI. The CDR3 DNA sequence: TGTGCTACCAGGGAGAACACTGAAGCTTTCTTT. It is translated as CATRENTEAFF.

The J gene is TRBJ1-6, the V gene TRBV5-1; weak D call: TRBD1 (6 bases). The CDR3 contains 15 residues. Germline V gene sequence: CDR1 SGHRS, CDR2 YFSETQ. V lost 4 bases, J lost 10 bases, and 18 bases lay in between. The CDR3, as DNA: TGCGCCAGCAGCGGTCACAGGGATCCCGAATCACCCCTCCACTTT. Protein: CASSGHRDPESPLHF.

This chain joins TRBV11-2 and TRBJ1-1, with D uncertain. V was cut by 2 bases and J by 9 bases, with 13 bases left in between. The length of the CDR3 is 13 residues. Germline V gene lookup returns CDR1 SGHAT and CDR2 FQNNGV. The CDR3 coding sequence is TGTGCCAGCAGCTTACCGGGGAGGGTAAAAGCTTTCTTT. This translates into CASSLPGRVKAFF.

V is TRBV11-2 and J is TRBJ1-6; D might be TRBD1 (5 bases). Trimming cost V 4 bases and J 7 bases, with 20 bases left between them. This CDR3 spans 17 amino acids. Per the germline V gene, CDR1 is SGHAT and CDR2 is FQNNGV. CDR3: CASSSPRGLIMNSPLHF. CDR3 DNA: TGTGCCAGCAGCTCCCCAAGGGGCCTAATTATGAATTCACCCCTCCACTTT.

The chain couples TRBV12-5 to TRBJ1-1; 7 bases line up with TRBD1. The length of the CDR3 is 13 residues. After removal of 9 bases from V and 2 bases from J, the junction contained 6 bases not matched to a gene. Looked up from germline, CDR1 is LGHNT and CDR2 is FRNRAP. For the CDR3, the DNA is TGTGCTAGCTCGGGACAGCTCAACACTGAAGCTTTCTTT. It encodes CASSGQLNTEAFF.

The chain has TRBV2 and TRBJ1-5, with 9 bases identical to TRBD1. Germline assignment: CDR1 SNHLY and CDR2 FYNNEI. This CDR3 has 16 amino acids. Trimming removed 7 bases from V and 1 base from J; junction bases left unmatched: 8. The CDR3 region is CASTQRGTGSNQPQHF. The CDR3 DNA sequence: TGTGCCAGCACTCAAAGGGGGACAGGGAGCAATCAGCCCCAGCATTTT.

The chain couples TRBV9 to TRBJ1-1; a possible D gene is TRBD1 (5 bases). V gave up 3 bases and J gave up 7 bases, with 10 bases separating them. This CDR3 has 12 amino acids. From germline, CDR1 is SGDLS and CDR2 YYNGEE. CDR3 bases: TGTGCCAGCAGCGGCCCCGACAGTGAAGCTTTCTTT. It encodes CASSGPDSEAFF.

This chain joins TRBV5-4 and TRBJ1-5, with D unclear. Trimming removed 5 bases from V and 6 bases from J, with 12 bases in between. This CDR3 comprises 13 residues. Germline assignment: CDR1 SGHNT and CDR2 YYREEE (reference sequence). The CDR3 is CASSQYPGQPQHF. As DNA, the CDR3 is TGTGCCAGCAGTCAGTACCCGGGTCAGCCCCAGCATTTT.

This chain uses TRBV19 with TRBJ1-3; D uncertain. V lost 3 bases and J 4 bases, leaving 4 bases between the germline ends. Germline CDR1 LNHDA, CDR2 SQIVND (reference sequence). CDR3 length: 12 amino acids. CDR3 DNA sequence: TGTGCCAGTAGTATCCCGGGAAACACCATATATTTT. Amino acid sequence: CASSIPGNTIYF.

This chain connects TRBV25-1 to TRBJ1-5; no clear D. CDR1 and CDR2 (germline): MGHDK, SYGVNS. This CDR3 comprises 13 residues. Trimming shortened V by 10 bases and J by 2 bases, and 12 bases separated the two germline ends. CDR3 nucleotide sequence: TGTGCCACCGCGGGTGGAGGCAATCAGCCCCAGCATTTT. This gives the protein CATAGGGNQPQHF.

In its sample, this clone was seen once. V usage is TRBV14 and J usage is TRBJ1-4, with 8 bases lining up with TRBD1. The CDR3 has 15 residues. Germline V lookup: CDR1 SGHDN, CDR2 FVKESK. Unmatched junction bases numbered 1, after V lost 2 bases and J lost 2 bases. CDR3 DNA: TGTGCCAGCAGCCAATGGACAGGGACTAATGAAAAACTGTTTTTT. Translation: CASSQWTGTNEKLFF.